Listed below are T cell receptor beta chains from one sample, sequenced in a study of graft-versus-host responses after intestinal transplantation. Produced via immunoSEQ multiplex PCR; TCRdb's table is partial and in-frame only. The data show some 41,000 clones, with approximately 93% seen just once and approximately 4% held by the top ten. Sample: PBMCs, taken approximately 740 days after intestinal transplantation. The source of these receptors is a human patient who received an intestinal transplant, so some T cells may come from the graft donor. Each CDR3 is given with its conserved first and last residue. Each record gives: clone size, J gene, D gene, V gene, CDR3 DNA, CDR3 protein. A D gene is named only where the DNA matches it firmly. A clone size is listed for some rows: how often the clone was seen (once, few, many), or a class if it is expanded.

few	TRBJ2-3	TRBD2	TRBV5-1	TGCGCCAGCAGCTTGGTTAGCGGGGGCACAGATACGCAGTATTTT	CASSLVSGGTDTQYF
NA	TRBJ1-5	TRBD1	TRBV7-6	TGTGCCAGCAGCTGCGCCAGGGGGACAGTATATAGCAATCAGCCCCAGCATTTT	CASSCARGTVYSNQPQHF
once	TRBJ1-4	TRBD1	TRBV5-1	TGCGCCAGCAGCCAGCAGGGGGGAAATGAAAAACTGTTTTTT	CASSQQGGNEKLFF
NA	TRBJ2-5	NA	TRBV13	TGTGCCAGCAGCTTGCGAGTATACGAGACCCAGTACTTC	CASSLRVYETQYF
NA	TRBJ2-3	NA	TRBV6-4	TGTGCCAGCAGTGACTTCGGCGTACGGACCACAGATACGCAGTATTTT	CASSDFGVRTTDTQYF
NA	TRBJ1-1	NA	TRBV12-5	TGTGCTAGTGGCCTAGGGGTTCCTGAAGCTTTCTTT	CASGLGVPEAFF
NA	TRBJ2-5	TRBD2	TRBV19	TGTGCCAGTAGTACCCGGGACTACAGGGAGACCCAGTACTTC	CASSTRDYRETQYF
NA	TRBJ2-5	NA	TRBV2	TGTGCCAGCAGTGCCTCCGGGACACAAGAGACCCAGTACTTC	CASSASGTQETQYF
NA	TRBJ1-2	NA	TRBV6-5	TGTGCCAGCAGTTACTCCACACGGGGGTTGTATGGCTACACCTTC	CASSYSTRGLYGYTF
NA	TRBJ1-4	TRBD1	TRBV9	TGTGCCAGCAGCGGTCAGGGGGGCGCCTCTAATGAAAAACTGTTTTTT	CASSGQGGASNEKLFF
NA	TRBJ2-1	TRBD2	TRBV9	TGTGCCAGCAGCGTAGACGCGGGGGTGTACAATGAGCAGTTCTTC	CASSVDAGVYNEQFF
once	TRBJ2-7	NA	TRBV4-1	TGCGCCAGCAGCCTCGTGAAGGGAGGCCACGAGCAGTACTTC	CASSLVKGGHEQYF
NA	TRBJ1-2	NA	TRBV7-9	TGTGCCAGCAGCTCGAGGGTAGCCTCGCCCTATGGCTACACCTTC	CASSSRVASPYGYTF
NA	TRBJ2-2	TRBD2	TRBV6-4	TGTGCCAGCAGTGAACTAGCGGGAGGGCCCGGGGAGCTGTTTTTT	CASSELAGGPGELFF
NA	TRBJ2-5	NA	TRBV5-1	TGCGCCAGCAGCTTGGTGCACCCCGCGAAGACCCAGTACTTC	CASSLVHPAKTQYF
NA	TRBJ2-7	NA	TRBV7-6	TGTGCCAGCAGCTTAGGTCCAGGGAACGAGCAGTACTTC	CASSLGPGNEQYF
NA	TRBJ2-2	NA	TRBV10-3	TGTGCCATCAGTGATTACGGCGGAGGGGGCAACGGGGAGCTGTTTTTT	CAISDYGGGGNGELFF
NA	TRBJ2-7	NA	TRBV27	TGTGCCAGCAGTTTATCCTACGCCTACGAGCAGTACTTC	CASSLSYAYEQYF
NA	TRBJ1-1	NA	TRBV29-1	TGCAGCGTGGCGGGGACGTGGGAGAACACTGAAGCTTTCTTT	CSVAGTWENTEAFF
NA	TRBJ2-3	TRBD1	TRBV30	TGTGCCGGGGCCCGGGACAGTCTTAGCACAGATACGCAGTATTTT	CAGARDSLSTDTQYF